A single TCR beta chain is shown here with its context. The data stem from a study of blood T cell repertoires in COVID-19. Across the study: The United States, Italy and Spain supplied acute and convalescent COVID-19 samples. From T cells, B-cell-depleted T cells, or PBMCs came the material, which was cDNA or gDNA.

Original handling: Using reference gene primer amplification, nucleated cell counts were estimated. The method was immunoSEQ multiplex PCR; TCRdb's version includes in-frame clones alone and lacks a portion of them. V, J and clone size derive from that table, while D and trimming were established from the DNA sequence. The sample consists of some 300,000 clones, about 87% of them appearing once. CDR3 length equals 15 residues. Trimming at V came to 0 bases and at J to 1 base, leaving 4 bases not matched to a gene. Germline-derived CDR1 and CDR2 are SGHRS and YFSETQ. Patients in Seattle were enrolled during active infection, then followed longitudinally.

Sequencing used peripheral blood. This receptor was obtained from a woman aged 45 to 65 with COVID-19, enrolled during active disease. V gene TRBV5-1 combines with J gene TRBJ2-7; 7 bases map to TRBD2. CDR3 protein: CASSLAFGRSYEQYF. The CDR3 DNA follows: TGCGCCAGCAGCTTGGCATTCGGGAGGTCCTACGAGCAGTACTTC.